This T cell receptor beta chain is from a study of T cells in Graves' hyperthyroidism and ophthalmopathy. This clonotype was counted many times. Germline V gene lookup returns CDR1 SGHRS and CDR2 YFSETQ. Trimming at V came to 0 bases and at J to 4 bases, leaving 6 bases not matched to a gene. The CDR3 runs to 15 residues. Researchers took RNA transcripts and amplified the TCR beta CDR3 regions from them. When the TCR CDR3 underwent first-round RT-PCR, the HTBI primer set was used. TCRdb independently ran MiXCR on the multiplex PCR reads; one entry per CDR3 protein. Here the sample spans approximately 420,000 distinct CDR3 sequences, 15% being singletons. The source of the PBMCs was 8 to 10 ml of fresh peripheral blood.

The rearrangement links TRBV5-1 to TRBJ1-2; 7 bases agree with TRBD1. The receptor's source is a woman aged 25 to 39 with Graves' hyperthyroidism. Sample: blood. CDR3 coding DNA: TGCGCCAGCAGCTTGGAGACAGGGAATACCTATGGCTACACCTTC. Protein: CASSLETGNTYGYTF.